The 20 T cell receptor beta chains reported below all come from one sample, sequenced in a study of Ad26.COV2.S vaccination and SARS-CoV-2 variants. The data were produced by immunoSEQ multiplex PCR, yet TCRdb's version contains in-frame clones alone and is incomplete. The sample shows about 350,000 clones, 88% of them seen only once. The treatment is: 15 to 20 received Ad26.COV2.S at low or high dose, single or two shots; about 5 received placebo; per-sample allocation not given. The samples date from day 63 after the first vaccine or placebo injection. Here the sequenced sample was peripheral blood, taken in a trial of Ad26.COV2.S vaccine versus placebo. These receptors were obtained from a person aged 18-65 years who received the Ad26.COV2.S COVID-19 vaccine or a placebo.

This clone has only a few counts. The chain has TRBV24-1 and TRBJ1-5, with D uncertain. The CDR3 has 15 amino acids. Germline CDR1 reads KGHDR; CDR2 reads SFDVKD. V was trimmed by 5 bases and J by 0 bases, leaving 10 bases between them. The DNA for the CDR3 is TGTGCCACCAGTGGAGGCTACCTTAGCAATCAGCCCCAGCATTTT. Amino acid sequence: CATSGGYLSNQPQHF.

The chain couples TRBV7-9 to TRBJ1-4; D uncertain. Trimming took off 6 bases at V and 5 bases at J, with 4 bases between the two ends. The CDR3 sequence is 11 residues long. Germline values: CDR1 SEHNR, CDR2 FQNEAQ (reference sequence). This chain's CDR3 is CASSTNEKLFF. CDR3 coding DNA: TGTGCCAGCAGTACAAATGAAAAACTGTTTTTT. The variable domain in full, completed from reference TRBV7-9 and TRBJ1-4, reads DTGVSQNPRHKITKRGQNVTFRCDPISEHNRLYWYRQTLGQGPEFLTYFQNEAQLEKSRLLSDRFSAERPKGSFSTLEIQRTEQGDSAMYLCASSTNEKLFFGSGTQLSVL.

The rearrangement joins TRBV5-1 to TRBJ2-7; 7 bases are a match to TRBD1. After removal of 7 bases from V and 3 bases from J, the junction contained 7 bases not matched to a gene. CDR1 is SGHRS, CDR2 YFSETQ, per germline. The CDR3 is 13 amino acids. CDR3 in amino acids: CASLRDSIYEQYF. For the CDR3, the DNA is TGCGCCAGCCTCCGGGACAGCATCTACGAGCAGTACTTC.

The V and J genes are TRBV19 and TRBJ1-3, with D unresolved. CDR3 size: 14 residues. CDR1 is LNHDA and CDR2 is SQIVND in the germline V gene (reference sequence). V lost 7 bases to trimming and J lost 4 bases, with 14 bases between them. The CDR3 sequence: CASIPAGRGNTIYF. The CDR3 region has the DNA TGTGCCAGTATCCCTGCGGGCCGCGGAAACACCATATATTTT.

CDR3 sequence (DNA): TGTGCCAGCTCCCCCCTGGACAGGGGCTTCCAAGAGACCCAGTACTTC. This sequence encodes CASSPLDRGFQETQYF. This chain uses TRBV6-6 with TRBJ2-5, with 9 bases lining up with TRBD1. The trim removed 8 bases at V and 1 base at J, leaving 11 bases unmatched. This CDR3 spans 16 amino acids. Germline V gene sequence: CDR1 MNHNY, CDR2 SVGAGI (reference sequence).

J is TRBJ2-4 and V is TRBV19; TRBD1 agrees at 8 bases. This CDR3 is 14 amino acids long. In germline, CDR1 is LNHDA, CDR2 SQIVND (reference sequence). The J segment lost 6 bases and the V segment lost 4 bases, leaving 5 bases of the junction unmatched. CDR3 sequence reads: CASSTAGGGNIQYF. DNA of the CDR3: TGTGCCAGTAGTACCGCAGGGGGCGGAAACATTCAGTACTTC.

The chain recombines TRBV28 with TRBJ2-5; D remains unclear. V shed 2 bases and J shed 3 bases, with 10 bases lying between them. CDR3 size: 14 residues. The germline gives CDR1 MDHEN, CDR2 SYDVKM. CDR3 region: CASSLPATKETQYF. CDR3 DNA sequence: TGTGCCAGCAGTTTACCGGCAACCAAAGAGACCCAGTACTTC.

The genes are TRBV7-9 and TRBJ2-1, with D unresolved. Germline lookup yields CDR1 SEHNR and CDR2 FQNEAQ (reference sequence). V lost 5 bases and J lost 7, with 15 bases in between. The CDR3 runs to 14 residues. The CDR3 DNA sequence: TGTGCCAGCAGCCTCGATGGGGTTTTTAATGAGCAGTTCTTC. It specifies CASSLDGVFNEQFF.

In this sample, this clone turned up once. The gene calls are TRBV7-2 and TRBJ2-5; D is perhaps TRBD1 (9 bases). Trimming removed 5 bases from V and 4 bases from J, with 20 bases in between. The length of the CDR3 is 16 residues. Germline V gene data show CDR1 as SGHTA and CDR2 as FQGNSA. CDR3 loop: CASSTRTGAGGETQYF. The DNA of the CDR3 is TGTGCCAGCAGCACCCGGACAGGGGCGGGGGGAGAGACCCAGTACTTC.

This chain links TRBV27 with TRBJ2-1, with D tentatively TRBD2 (6 bases). From germline, CDR1 is MNHEY and CDR2 SMNVEV (reference sequence). V lost 8 bases and J lost 7, with 21 bases in between. The CDR3 is 15 residues long. The CDR3 reads CASSPGTGVINEQFF. CDR3 DNA sequence: TGTGCCAGCTCACCCGGGACGGGGGTGATTAATGAGCAGTTCTTC.

The chain joins TRBV18 to TRBJ2-3; D is perhaps TRBD1 (6 bases). CDR3 size: 14 residues. Trimming pared 2 bases from V and 8 bases from J, leaving 14 bases between. Germline V gene lookup returns CDR1 KGHSH and CDR2 LQKENI. CDR3: CASSPGDIIGTQYF. The CDR3, as DNA: TGTGCCAGCTCACCAGGGGACATAATAGGTACGCAGTATTTT.

The V and J genes are TRBV5-1 and TRBJ2-5, with D unclear. The V end lost 1 base, the J end lost 4 bases, and 8 bases lay between the germline ends. This CDR3 contains 13 residues. Germline V gene lookup returns CDR1 SGHRS and CDR2 YFSETQ. CDR3 sequence (DNA): TGCGCCAGCAGCTTGCTCTGGGGAGAGACCCAGTACTTC. Encoded protein: CASSLLWGETQYF.

The chain combines TRBV6-2 or TRBV6-3 with TRBJ2-1; 8 positions match TRBD2. The CDR3 is 15 amino acids. Germline-derived CDR1 and CDR2 are MNHEY and SVGEGT. The V gene end was trimmed by 6 bases and the J gene end by 7 bases; junction bases not matched to a gene: 11. For the CDR3, the DNA is TGTGCCAGCAGCGACGGGGGGGCTCGGGGAAATGAGCAGTTCTTC. Translation: CASSDGGARGNEQFF.

The chain couples TRBV10-3 to TRBJ2-7; 12 positions match TRBD2. CDR3 size: 13 residues. Germline V gene lookup returns CDR1 ENHRY and CDR2 SYGVKD. J lost 2 bases, V lost 11 bases, and 4 bases had no gene match. DNA for the CDR3: TGTGCCTCCAGGACTAGCGGGACCTACGAGCAGTACTTC. This sequence encodes CASRTSGTYEQYF.

DNA for the CDR3: TGTGCCAGCACTTCTACGGGGACAGGGATTACCGGGGAGCTGTTTTTT. Translating gives CASTSTGTGITGELFF. The rearrangement links TRBV28 to TRBJ2-2; 9 bases fit TRBD1. The junction had 11 bases not matched to a gene; V was cut back by 7 bases and J by 5 bases. Germline V gives CDR1 MDHEN, CDR2 SYDVKM. CDR3 length: 16 amino acids.

This clone was seen a single time. The chain links TRBV18 to TRBJ1-2; the D gene is possibly TRBD1 (5 bases). Germline V gene data show CDR1 as KGHSH and CDR2 as LQKENI. The CDR3 has 14 residues. The V gene lost 8 bases and the J gene lost 8 bases, with 21 bases spanning the gap. The CDR3 loop is CASNRYGTAEGYTF. The CDR3 DNA is TGTGCCAGCAACAGATATGGGACTGCAGAAGGCTACACCTTC.

The DNA of the CDR3 is TGTGCCAGCAGTTTATCCCGGGTCCTCTCCGGGGGCTACACCTTC. This sequence encodes CASSLSRVLSGGYTF. This rearrangement joins TRBV27 to TRBJ1-2; D not certain. Germline-derived CDR1 and CDR2 are MNHEY and SMNVEV (reference sequence). The CDR3 covers 15 residues. V lost 0 bases to trimming and J lost 8 bases, with 16 bases between them.

The CDR3 DNA sequence: TGTGCCAGCAGCTTAAGAAGCCGAGCCAATGAGCAGTTCTTC. It is translated as CASSLRSRANEQFF. The chain links TRBV11-2 to TRBJ2-1, with D unresolved. V lost 2 bases and J lost 6, with 11 bases in between. Germline V gene sequence: CDR1 SGHAT, CDR2 FQNNGV. The length of the CDR3 is 14 residues.

The chain is built from TRBV3-1 (or the pseudogene TRBV3-2) and TRBJ1-5; 10 bases are shared with TRBD1. This CDR3 spans 15 amino acids. V lost 2 bases to trimming and J lost 5 bases; unmatched junction nucleotides: 3. The germline V gene has CDR1 LGHDT and CDR2 YNNKEL (reference sequence). The CDR3 loop is CASSQLDRGDQPQHF. The CDR3 nucleotides are TGTGCCAGCAGCCAACTGGACAGGGGGGATCAGCCCCAGCATTTT.

V and J are TRBV4-1 and TRBJ1-5, with 8 bases identical to TRBD1. Unmatched junction bases numbered 5, after V lost 4 bases and J lost 0 bases. Per germline, CDR1 MGHRA and CDR2 YSYEKL. The CDR3 runs 16 residues. The CDR3 nucleotides read TGCGCCAGCAGCCTTGGACAGGGCCATAGCAATCAGCCCCAGCATTTT. This gives the protein CASSLGQGHSNQPQHF.